The sequence of this TCR beta chain was determined in a study of blood T cell repertoires in COVID-19. In the source study's methods: Amplification of reference gene primers provided the estimated nucleated cell counts. Profiling relied on immunoSEQ multiplex PCR, and the TCRdb table lists in-frame clones only, not all of them. The V and J calls and the clone size are those of that table, but D and trimming were determined from the DNA. The sample has about 96,000 clones; 85% to 90% are singletons. Source material: peripheral blood. This TCR came from a human donor with COVID-19, enrolled during active disease. The donor label of this sample is uncertain.

CDR3 protein: CASSLGGGFYEQYF. The CDR3 DNA reads as TGTGCCAGCAGCTTAGGTGGAGGGTTCTACGAGCAGTACTTC. V and J are TRBV11-2 and TRBJ2-7, with TRBD2 as a possible D gene (6 bases). CDR3 size: 14 residues. Per the germline V gene, CDR1 is SGHAT and CDR2 is FQNNGV. Trimming cost V 1 base and J 3 bases, with 10 bases left between them.